The clone carrying this T cell receptor beta chain showed up just a few times. Its specificity is unknown. This entry comes from a study of T cells in Graves' hyperthyroidism and ophthalmopathy. The study, taken as a whole, reports: Blood also showed most of the thyroid clonotypes that were expanded above 0.001.

The investigators amplified TCR beta CDR3 regions from RNA transcripts. HTBI primers were used for first-round RT-PCR of the TCR CDR3. TCRdb processed the multiplex PCR reads anew with MiXCR; each CDR3 protein has one entry. The repertoire holds 550,000 to 850,000 distinct CDR3 sequences, with 15% to 20% as singletons. The CDR3 covers 13 residues. Trimming took 4 bases from V and 8 from J, leaving 14 bases between them. Germline V gene data show CDR1 as SQVTM and CDR2 as ANQGSEA. The V and J genes are TRBV29-1 and TRBJ1-4, with D perhaps TRBD1 (6 bases). The sequenced sample was blood. The receptor was derived from a woman in her 50s with Graves' hyperthyroidism that later progressed to Graves' ophthalmopathy. CDR3 amino acids: CSVVRGTDEKLFF. Written as DNA, the CDR3 is TGCAGCGTTGTAAGGGGGACCGACGAAAAACTGTTTTTT.